A single sample is the source of the 10 T cell receptor beta chains below, sequenced in a study of blood T cells in healthy people across ages. A J-beta primer mix and a sample-barcoded 5' primer were used in a second PCR of roughly 7 to 12 cycles. TCRdb passed the 5' RACE reads through MiXCR, listing each CDR3 protein once. The table lists 1.8 million or so distinct CDR3 sequences, around 42% of them singletons. Sequencing was performed on blood. The receptors shown here come from a human donor in good health.

The chain carries TRBV28 and TRBJ2-3, with TRBD1 identical over 9 bases. V shed 6 bases and J 3 bases; nucleotides not matched to a gene: 10. The CDR3 has 16 residues. CDR1 MDHEN and CDR2 SYDVKM come from the germline V gene. The CDR3, as DNA: TGTGCCAGCAGCCGGAACAGGGGGCGTAGGACAGATACGCAGTATTTT. Translated, it gives CASSRNRGRRTDTQYF. Using reference TRBV28 and TRBJ2-3 for the parts outside the CDR3, the full variable domain is DVKVTQSSRYLVKRTGEKVFLECVQDMDHENMFWYRQDPGLGLRLIYFSYDVKMKEKGDIPEGYSVSREKKERFSLILESASTNQTSMYLCASSRNRGRRTDTQYFGPGTRLTVL.

This chain connects TRBV19 to TRBJ2-7; D tentatively fits TRBD1 or TRBD2 (6 bases each). Trimming pared 3 bases from V and 6 bases from J, leaving 18 bases between. This CDR3 is 15 amino acids long. Germline-derived CDR1 and CDR2 are LNHDA and SQIVND (reference sequence). CDR3 sequence (DNA): TGTGCCAGTAGTATTATTGAGGGGGGTAGTGTCGAGCAGTACTTC. Protein product: CASSIIEGGSVEQYF.

The chain carries TRBV5-5 and TRBJ2-4; D remains unclear. The J call may be incorrect, as the DNA end agrees better with TRBJ2-7. Germline V CDR1 and CDR2: SGHKS, YYEKEE (reference sequence). This CDR3 contains 14 residues. The CDR3 DNA reads TGTGCCAGCAGCAAATCAAGTTCCCCCTACGAGCAGTACTTC. Its protein product is CASSKSSSPYEQYF.

CDR3 in DNA: TGCAGCGTCGGGGACAGGGAGAACACTGAAGCTTTCTTT. It specifies CSVGDRENTEAFF. The chain links TRBV29-1 to TRBJ1-1, with 9 positions matching TRBD1. The CDR3 contains 13 residues. The V and J ends lost 6 bases and 1 base, in that order; junction bases with no gene match: 3. CDR1 is SQVTM and CDR2 is ANQGSEA in the germline V gene.

The table lists this clonotype with a count of one. The chain recombines TRBV7-9 with TRBJ1-4; 9 nucleotides align to TRBD1. This CDR3 comprises 16 residues. After removal of 5 bases from V and 6 bases from J, the junction contained 10 bases not matched to a gene. Germline CDR1 and CDR2: SEHNR and FQNEAQ (reference sequence). CDR3 coding DNA: TGTGCCAGCAGCCCAAGACAGGGGGGGGTCGATGAAAAACTGTTTTTT. Its translation: CASSPRQGGVDEKLFF.

In nucleotides, the CDR3 is TGTGCCAGCAGTTCCACCGGGACAGGGCGTGGCTACACCTTC. It specifies CASSSTGTGRGYTF. The chain couples TRBV6-2 or TRBV6-3 to TRBJ1-2, with TRBD1 matching 9 bases. Trimming cost V 4 bases and J 7 bases; bases outside gene matches: 7. The CDR3 length is 14 residues. In germline, CDR1 is MNHEY, CDR2 SVGEGT.

This clonotype was seen only a few times. The J gene is TRBJ1-5, the V gene TRBV12-5; 8 bases line up with TRBD1. CDR3 length equals 17 residues. The V gene end was trimmed by 7 bases and the J gene end by 2 bases; junction bases not matched to a gene: 13. Germline V gene lookup returns CDR1 LGHNT and CDR2 FRNRAP. In DNA form, the CDR3 reads TGTGCTAGTGATCTAACAGGGGGGGGAATTGGCAATCAGCCCCAGCATTTT. It specifies CASDLTGGGIGNQPQHF.

J is TRBJ1-4 and V is TRBV29-1, with a weak D call TRBD1 (5 bases). Germline assignment: CDR1 SQVTM and CDR2 ANQGSEA. Trimming pared 7 bases from V and 8 bases from J, leaving 11 bases between. The CDR3 contains 11 residues. CDR3 in DNA: TGCAGCGCTGGGGAGGGGGAAAAACTGTTTTTT. Its translation is CSAGEGEKLFF.

This chain joins TRBV18 and TRBJ2-7; TRBD2 aligns across 7 bases. Germline-derived CDR1 and CDR2 are KGHSH and LQKENI. This CDR3 is built from 21 residues. Germline trimming cut 3 bases from V and 0 bases from J; bases unmatched to any gene: 23. CDR3 sequence reads: CASSPRGGQGLDNWSSYEQYF. CDR3 in DNA: TGTGCCAGCTCACCGCGGGGAGGGCAAGGACTCGATAACTGGAGCTCCTACGAGCAGTACTTC.

In its sample, this clonotype was seen a few times. This chain connects TRBV5-1 to TRBJ1-2; D remains unclear. The germline V and J ends were trimmed by 0 bases and 4 bases, with 13 bases remaining between them. The V gene's germline CDR1 is SGHRS and CDR2 YFSETQ. This CDR3 comprises 15 residues. CDR3 bases: TGCGCCAGCAGCTTGGGCCAGCCTCCTGGCTATGGCTACACCTTC. This gives the protein CASSLGQPPGYGYTF.